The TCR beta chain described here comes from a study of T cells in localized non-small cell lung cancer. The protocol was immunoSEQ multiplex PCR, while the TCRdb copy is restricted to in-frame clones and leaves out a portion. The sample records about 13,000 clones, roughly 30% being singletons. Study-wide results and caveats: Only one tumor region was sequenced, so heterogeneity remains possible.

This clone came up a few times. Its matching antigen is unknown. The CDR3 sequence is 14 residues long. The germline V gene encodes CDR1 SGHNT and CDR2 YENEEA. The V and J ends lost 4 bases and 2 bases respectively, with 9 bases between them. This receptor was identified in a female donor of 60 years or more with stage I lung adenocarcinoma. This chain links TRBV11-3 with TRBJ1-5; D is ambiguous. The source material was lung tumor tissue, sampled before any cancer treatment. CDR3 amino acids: CASSSGWGNQPQHF. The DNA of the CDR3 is TGTGCCAGCAGCTCCGGGTGGGGCAATCAGCCCCAGCATTTT.